There are a few counts of the clone carrying this T cell receptor beta chain. Its specificity is unknown. Its ends do not fully match the called genes, so a read error is possible. This record belongs to a study of regulatory T cells in long-lasting Graves disease. Arm-PCR with iRepertoire HTBI primers amplified the CDR3 regions for these TCR beta libraries. In TCRdb, the multiplex PCR reads were re-called with MiXCR into one record per CDR3 protein. Here the sample spans 350,000 to 500,000 distinct CDR3 sequences, around 15% being singletons. Time point given: newly diagnosed GD, antithyroid drugs for less than 3 months. Extracted RNA from PBMCs served as the source of the TCR library. This CDR3 contains 15 residues. The V gene's germline CDR1 is DFQATT and CDR2 SNEGSKA (reference sequence). The study, taken as a whole, reports: Persistent disease was associated with favored TRBV28 usage and with favored use of TRBJ1-2 and TRBJ2-5.

These sequences were also reported in another study, on T cells in Graves' hyperthyroidism and ophthalmopathy.

The input for sequencing was peripheral blood mononuclear cells (PBMCs), taken at new diagnosis, from a patient treated with antithyroid drugs. This sequence originates from a woman aged 18-29 years with Graves disease. The V call is TRBV20-1, the J call TRBJ2-5; 13 bases are a match to TRBD2. CDR3: CSAIRLAGGQEAQYF. The CDR3 DNA reads as TGCAGCGCGATTAGACTAGCGGGAGGACAAGAGGCCCAGTACTTC.